These 14 T cell receptor beta chains came from one sample sequenced in a study of CD8 T cells in ankylosing spondylitis. These receptors are not linked to any known antigen. TCRdb recomputed calls from the 5' RACE reads with MiXCR, one row per CDR3 protein. Of hundreds of thousands of distinct CDR3 sequences in the sample, 10% to 15% are singletons; the top ten hold 6.8%. Study-wide results and caveats: Seemingly distinctive of ankylosing spondylitis blood was a TCR beta motif formed by eight highly homologous variants.

Sequencing input: blood, either unsorted or a sorted T cell fraction (not recorded which). The source of these receptors is a male donor with ankylosing spondylitis.

The V gene is TRBV7-9, the J gene TRBJ1-1, with D unclear. Germline V gives CDR1 SEHNR, CDR2 FQNEAQ (reference sequence). The germline V and J ends were trimmed by 4 bases and 1 base, with 13 bases remaining between them. The CDR3 is made up of 15 amino acids. The CDR3 is CASSSTPDGNTEAFF. CDR3 sequence (DNA): TGTGCCAGCAGCTCTACACCGGACGGGAACACTGAAGCTTTCTTT.

Note on this clonotype: Sequence at one end of the junction differs from germline and may be a read error. The rearrangement uses TRBV29-1 and TRBJ2-3; 10 positions agree with TRBD1. Germline CDR1 reads SQVTM; CDR2 reads ANQGSEA. The CDR3 has 15 amino acids. CDR3 DNA sequence: TGCAGCGTTGACGACAGGGGGCGACAGATACGCAGTAGGGTTTTT. Translation gives CSVDDRGRQIRSRVF.

This clonotype was detected only a few times. The chain combines TRBV19 with TRBJ2-5, with D uncertain. Looked up from germline, CDR1 is LNHDA and CDR2 is SQIVND (reference sequence). Trimming took 5 bases from V and 2 from J, leaving 9 bases between them. The CDR3 runs to 13 residues. The CDR3 spells CASSWASQETQYF. DNA of the CDR3: TGTGCCAGTAGTTGGGCATCTCAAGAGACCCAGTACTTC.

The chain is built from TRBV29-1 and TRBJ1-2, with D unresolved. CDR1 is SQVTM, CDR2 ANQGSEA, per germline. The CDR3 is made up of 11 amino acids. V was cut by 6 bases and J by 8 bases, with 13 bases left in between. The DNA of the CDR3 is TGCAGCGTCTATCTCACGGGCGGCTACACCTTC. It is translated as CSVYLTGGYTF.

The chain has TRBV12-3 or TRBV12-4 and TRBJ1-2, with TRBD1 identical over 9 bases. Trimming removed 7 bases from V and 0 bases from J; junction bases left unmatched: 15. The CDR3 has 18 residues. The CDR3 bases are TGTGCCAGCACTCTGACAGGGGGTCGTCGGAAAACTAACTATGGCTACACCTTC. Its translation is CASTLTGGRRKTNYGYTF.

There are many counts of this clonotype. This sequence joins TRBV5-1 and TRBJ1-1; maybe TRBD1 (5 bases). The CDR3 consists of 12 residues. V gave up 4 bases and J gave up 8 bases, with 12 bases separating them. CDR1 is SGHRS, CDR2 YFSETQ, per germline. The CDR3 protein is CASSPLGTEAFF. The CDR3 nucleotides read TGCGCCAGCAGCCCACTAGGGACCGAAGCTTTCTTT. Full variable domain (outside the CDR3, taken from reference TRBV5-1 and TRBJ1-1): KAGVTQTPRYLIKTRGQQVTLSCSPISGHRSVSWYQQTPGQGLQFLFEYFSETQRNKGNFPGRFSGRQFSNSRSEMNVSTLELGDSALYLCASSPLGTEAFFGQGTRLTVV.

The rearrangement joins TRBV20-1 to TRBJ2-5; the D gene is possibly TRBD1 (6 bases). CDR1 and CDR2 (germline): DFQATT, SNEGSKA (reference sequence). Trimming took 6 bases from V and 2 from J, leaving 10 bases between them. This CDR3 has 12 amino acids. This CDR3 reads CSAGQRQETQYF. The CDR3 DNA is TGCAGTGCCGGACAGCGGCAAGAGACCCAGTACTTC.

CDR3 loop: CASSSFLAGGNNEQFF. The CDR3 DNA follows: TGTGCCAGCAGTTCATTTCTAGCGGGAGGGAACAATGAGCAGTTCTTC. The chain uses TRBV12-3 or TRBV12-4 and TRBJ2-1; 12 positions match TRBD2. J gave up 5 bases and V 4 bases, and 6 bases lay outside the gene matches. This CDR3 spans 16 amino acids.

There are many counts of this clonotype. This chain joins TRBV5-1 and TRBJ1-4; D might be TRBD1 (5 bases). CDR3 size: 13 residues. CDR1 SGHRS and CDR2 YFSETQ come from the germline V gene. Trimming stripped 5 bases from V and 4 bases from J, with 9 bases between. The CDR3, as DNA: TGCGCCAGCAGAGACAGCGATAATGAAAAACTGTTTTTT. Amino acids: CASRDSDNEKLFF.

This clonotype was observed a few times. This chain connects TRBV18 to TRBJ2-5; 7 bases are shared with TRBD1. CDR3 length: 13 residues. With 3 bases clipped from V and 5 bases from J, the junction kept 3 bases outside the gene matches. The germline gives CDR1 KGHSH, CDR2 LQKENI. The CDR3, as DNA: TGTGCCAGCTCACCCGACAGGGCGGAGACCCAGTACTTC. Translated: CASSPDRAETQYF.

This clonotype has only a few counts. The chain couples TRBV30 to TRBJ1-1, with 9 bases identical to TRBD1. The CDR3 is 16 amino acids. Per the germline V gene, CDR1 is GTSNPN and CDR2 is SVGIG (reference sequence). Trimming removed 5 bases from V and 7 bases from J; junction bases left unmatched: 17. The DNA of the CDR3 is TGTGCCTGGGGTGGGGATTTATCGGGACAGGGAATTGAAGCTTTCTTT. It yields the protein CAWGGDLSGQGIEAFF.

This clonotype was found a few times. This sequence joins TRBV20-1 and TRBJ2-1; D is possibly TRBD1 or TRBD2 (6 bases each). In germline, CDR1 is DFQATT, CDR2 SNEGSKA (reference sequence). With 0 bases removed from V and 9 bases from J, the gap between germline ends came to 24 bases. The CDR3 sequence is 17 residues long. As DNA, the CDR3 is TGCAGTGCTAGAGATCCTTGGGGGGACAAAGCAAACAGTGAGCAGTTCTTC. Protein: CSARDPWGDKANSEQFF.

This chain links TRBV6-1 with TRBJ2-7, with unresolved D. Germline V lookup: CDR1 MNHNS, CDR2 SASEGT. The CDR3 runs to 12 residues. Deletions cut 6 bases from V and 2 bases from J, with 8 bases between. CDR3 nucleotide sequence: TGTGCCAGCAGCCTATACGCCTACGAGCAGTACGTC. This encodes CASSLYAYEQYV.

The chain has TRBV28 and TRBJ2-7; 8 bases agree with TRBD2. The CDR3 has 14 residues. V lost 5 bases to trimming and J lost 1 base; unmatched junction nucleotides: 4. Germline V gene data show CDR1 as MDHEN and CDR2 as SYDVKM. The CDR3 sequence: CASSHPSGSYEQYV. The DNA for the CDR3 is TGTGCCAGCAGTCACCCTAGCGGGTCCTACGAGCAGTACGTC.